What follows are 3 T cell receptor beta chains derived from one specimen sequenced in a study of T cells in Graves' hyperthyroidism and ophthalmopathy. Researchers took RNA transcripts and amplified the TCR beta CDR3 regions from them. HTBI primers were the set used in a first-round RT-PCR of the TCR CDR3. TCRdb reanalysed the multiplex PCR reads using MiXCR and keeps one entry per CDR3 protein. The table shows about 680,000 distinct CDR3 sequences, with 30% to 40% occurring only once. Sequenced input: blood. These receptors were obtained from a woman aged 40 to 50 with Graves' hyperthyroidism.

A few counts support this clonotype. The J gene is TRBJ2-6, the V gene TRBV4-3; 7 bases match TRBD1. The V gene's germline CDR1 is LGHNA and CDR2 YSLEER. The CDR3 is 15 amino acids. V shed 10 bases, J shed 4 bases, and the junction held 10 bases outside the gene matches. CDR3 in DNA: TGCGCCAACCCACTGGACAGGCCCGGGGCCAACGTCCTGACTTTC. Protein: CANPLDRPGANVLTF.

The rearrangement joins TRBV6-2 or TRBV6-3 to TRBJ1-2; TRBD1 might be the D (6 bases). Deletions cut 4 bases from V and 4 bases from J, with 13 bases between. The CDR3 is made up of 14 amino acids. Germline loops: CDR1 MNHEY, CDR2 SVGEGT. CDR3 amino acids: CASSSADSVYGYTF. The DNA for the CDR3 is TGTGCCAGCAGTTCAGCGGACAGTGTCTATGGCTACACCTTC.

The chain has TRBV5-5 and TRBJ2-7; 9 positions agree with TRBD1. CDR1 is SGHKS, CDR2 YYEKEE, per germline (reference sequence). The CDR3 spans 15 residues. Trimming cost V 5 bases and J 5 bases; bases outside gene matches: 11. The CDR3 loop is CASSSPDRGLHEQYF. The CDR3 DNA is TGTGCCAGCAGTTCCCCGGACAGGGGCCTGCACGAGCAGTACTTC.